The TCR beta chain under discussion was sequenced for a study of identical twins. Study-level results: Those out-of-frame alpha sequences shared by twins showed an excess of low generation probability.

CDR3 length equals 17 residues. Germline V CDR1 and CDR2: SQVTM, ANQGSEA. Deletions cut 7 bases from V and 1 base from J, with 22 bases between. This clonotype was counted between two and nine times. Its cognate antigen is unknown. MiXCR was run by TCRdb on the 5' RACE reads, yielding one entry per CDR3 protein. The sample contains hundreds of thousands of distinct CDR3 sequences, approximately 22% of which appear only once. These data were also reused for a study on T cells expressing NK-cell markers. As that report states: Among the eight sequenced donors, seven tested HCMV-seropositive and one tested seronegative.

This TCR came from a woman under 30 in good health. Source material: PBMCs. V gene TRBV29-1 combines with J gene TRBJ2-2, with D tentatively TRBD1 or TRBD2 (5 bases each). The CDR3 here is CSAGAPGRTMNTGELFF. CDR3 in DNA: TGCAGCGCAGGAGCCCCGGGGCGTACGATGAACACCGGGGAGCTGTTTTTT.